Below, one T cell receptor beta chain is given with its context. The antigen is undetermined. This entry comes from a study of memory CD4+ T cells and cytomegalovirus serostatus. About the study: Donors were healthy Belgian adults, fewer than ten CMV seropositive and 20 to 25 seronegative.

CDR1 and CDR2 from the germline V gene are SGHRS and YFSETQ. The CDR3 length is 13 residues. The V and J ends lost 5 bases and 2 bases respectively, with 8 bases between them. Method: immunoSEQ multiplex PCR; TCRdb's copy keeps in-frame clones and lacks some. The table has approximately 88,000 clones, 80% seen once. Study-wide points: CD4+ memory repertoires contained about 40% of the roughly 150 reported CMV TCRbeta sequences.

Single viable CD3+CD4+CD8-CD45RO+ cells were sorted as the memory CD4+ T cells. Total CD4+ T cells were enriched by CD4 positive selection. The rearrangement uses TRBV5-1 and TRBJ1-3; D is unclear. The source of this sequence is an adult in good health and CMV-seropositive. Specimen: memory CD4+ T cells from blood. This CDR3 is CASRVTTGNTIYF. The CDR3 DNA follows: TGCGCCAGCAGGGTAACAACTGGAAACACCATATATTTT.